This paragraph reports one TCR beta chain. Building the TCR beta libraries relied on iRepertoire HTBI primers, and CDR3 regions underwent Arm-PCR. TCRdb independently ran MiXCR on the multiplex PCR reads; one entry per CDR3 protein. This sample has a few hundred thousand distinct CDR3 sequences, with roughly 21% found just once. The V segment lost 5 bases and the J segment 5 bases; nucleotides outside the gene matches: 15. This CDR3 region has 16 residues. Per the germline V gene, CDR1 is LNHDA and CDR2 is SQIVND (reference sequence). Time point described: persistent/refractory GD, antithyroid drugs over 5 years with positive TRAb. Preparation of the TCR library used RNA extracted from PBMCs. These data come from a study of regulatory T cells in long-lasting Graves disease. On the study more broadly: A definition of persistent Graves' disease required over 5 years of antithyroid drugs plus positive TSH receptor antibodies.

The chain combines TRBV19 with TRBJ2-7; 7 bases map to TRBD2. The clonotype comes from a female donor with Graves disease. Material: peripheral blood mononuclear cells (PBMCs), obtained when the disease was refractory, from a patient treated with antithyroid drugs. This CDR3 is CASSPLASGGPHEQYF. In DNA form, the CDR3 reads TGTGCCAGTAGTCCTCTAGCATCGGGAGGCCCCCACGAGCAGTACTTC.